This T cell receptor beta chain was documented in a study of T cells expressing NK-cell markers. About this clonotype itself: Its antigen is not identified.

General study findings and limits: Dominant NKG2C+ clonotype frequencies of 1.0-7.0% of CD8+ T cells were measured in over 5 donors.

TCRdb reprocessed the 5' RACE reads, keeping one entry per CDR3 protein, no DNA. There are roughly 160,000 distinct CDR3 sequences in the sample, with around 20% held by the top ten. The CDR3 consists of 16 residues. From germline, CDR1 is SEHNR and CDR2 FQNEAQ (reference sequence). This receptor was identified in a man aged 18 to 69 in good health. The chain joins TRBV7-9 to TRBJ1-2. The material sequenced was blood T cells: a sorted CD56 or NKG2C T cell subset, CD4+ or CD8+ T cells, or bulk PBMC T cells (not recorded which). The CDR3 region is CASSLFSAGPYYGYTF.